This T cell receptor (beta chain) was identified during a study of blood T cell repertoires in COVID-19. As for the study in general: There were acute and convalescent COVID-19 samples, and they came from the United States, Italy and Spain. Nucleic acid was either cDNA or gDNA, and it came from T cells, B-cell-depleted T cells, or PBMCs.

Original handling: Estimation of nucleated cell counts was performed using reference gene primer amplification. Repertoires were generated with immunoSEQ multiplex PCR, while TCRdb's copy carries only in-frame clones and drops some. V and J calls and clone size are copied from that table; D and trimming were computed from the DNA. The sample has over 100,000 clones, 75% to 90% seen once. The specimen was peripheral blood. The TCR sequence derives from a middle-aged man with acute or convalescent COVID-19.

DNA for the CDR3: TGTGCCAGCAGCCCCGGGACAGGGTTCAATGAGCAGTTCTTC. Translated, it gives CASSPGTGFNEQFF. V and J are TRBV6-5 and TRBJ2-1; 9 bases fit TRBD1. CDR3 length equals 14 residues. Germline trimming cut 6 bases from V and 6 bases from J; bases unmatched to any gene: 6. Germline V gives CDR1 MNHEY, CDR2 SVGAGI.